Listed below are T cell receptor beta chains from one sample, sequenced in a study of T cell responses to AZD1222 COVID-19 vaccine. Data came from immunoSEQ multiplex PCR; TCRdb stores just in-frame clones and leaves some out. The profile covers about 150,000 clones, with 80% to 95% appearing a single time and less than 6.5% taken by the ten largest. Sequencing used peripheral blood, obtained 28 days after the second AZD1222 dose. The source is an adult who received the AZD1222 COVID-19 vaccine. CDR3s include the opening cysteine and the closing phenylalanine or tryptophan. The D gene is left open where the match is weak. Rows give clone size only sometimes, using once, few, many, or a class for an expanded clone.

TRBJ2-7 NA TRBV3-1/TRBV3-2 TRBD2 CASSQDQGSGVYEQYF TGTGCCAGCAGCCAAGATCAAGGTAGCGGGGTATACGAGCAGTACTTC
TRBJ2-2 NA TRBV11-2 NA CASTNSYANTGELFF TGTGCCAGCACCAACAGTTATGCGAACACCGGGGAGCTGTTTTTT
TRBJ2-7 NA TRBV20-1 NA CSATSNEQYF TGCAGTGCTACGAGCAACGAGCAGTACTTC
TRBJ2-7 once TRBV7-2 NA CASSLEGSLSREEQYF TGTGCCAGCAGCTTAGAGGGGAGCCTTTCCAGAGAGGAGCAGTACTTC
TRBJ2-1 NA TRBV7-9 NA CASSSNLNTGSYNEQFF TGTGCCAGCAGCTCAAACCTCAACACAGGGTCATACAATGAGCAGTTCTTC
TRBJ1-5 NA TRBV7-2 NA CASSLIKSRGGQPQHF TGTGCCAGCAGCTTAATTAAGAGTAGGGGTGGTCAGCCCCAGCATTTT
TRBJ1-2 once TRBV7-8 NA CASSLGVESGYTF TGTGCCAGCAGCTTAGGGGTCGAGTCTGGTTACACCTTC
TRBJ2-7 NA TRBV5-1 NA CASSLGPPLYEQYF TGCGCCAGCAGCTTGGGGCCACCACTCTACGAGCAGTACTTC
TRBJ1-2 NA TRBV12-5 NA CASGLVGEGRGGYTF TGTGCTAGTGGTTTGGTCGGGGAGGGACGTGGTGGCTACACCTTC
TRBJ1-2 NA TRBV5-1 NA CASSLDYPNRPYGYTF TGCGCCAGCAGCTTGGATTACCCCAACAGGCCCTATGGCTACACCTTC
TRBJ1-4 NA TRBV7-2 TRBD1 CASSTRQGTGEKLFF TGTGCCAGCAGCACCAGACAGGGTACGGGTGAAAAACTGTTTTTT
TRBJ2-7 NA TRBV21-1 NA CASSICPWSPYEQYF TGTGCCAGCAGCATATGTCCATGGTCCCCCTACGAGCAGTACTTC
TRBJ2-3 NA TRBV10-3 TRBD1 CAISSLGGQGMTDTQYF TGTGCCATCAGTTCCCTCGGAGGACAGGGAATGACAGATACGCAGTATTTT
TRBJ2-5 NA TRBV5-1 TRBD2 CASSLGGSAETQYF TGCGCCAGCAGCTTAGGCGGGAGTGCTGAGACCCAGTACTTC
TRBJ1-2 NA TRBV27 NA CASSLWGMGGYTF TGTGCCAGCAGTTTATGGGGGATGGGTGGCTACACCTTC
TRBJ1-1 NA TRBV28 NA CAGRDGMNTEAFF TGTGCCGGAAGGGACGGAATGAACACTGAAGCTTTCTTT
TRBJ1-3 few TRBV4-1 NA CASSQDEGNTIYF TGCGCCAGCAGCCAAGATGAGGGAAACACCATATATTTT
TRBJ2-7 NA TRBV9 NA CASSVAPGYEQYF TGTGCCAGCAGCGTAGCTCCCGGATACGAGCAGTACTTC
TRBJ2-2 NA TRBV5-4 NA CASSQGILNTGELFF TGTGCCAGCAGCCAGGGGATCTTGAACACCGGGGAGCTGTTTTTT
TRBJ2-1 NA TRBV30 NA CAWSQRNEQFF TGTGCCTGGAGTCAGCGCAATGAGCAGTTCTTC
TRBJ1-4 NA TRBV28 TRBD1 CASSSGQSNEKLFF TGTGCCAGCAGTTCGGGACAGTCTAATGAAAAACTGTTTTTT
TRBJ1-2 NA TRBV14 TRBD1 CASSQDGPGTGEGYYGYTF TGTGCCAGCAGCCAAGATGGGCCGGGGACAGGGGAAGGCTACTATGGCTACACCTTC
TRBJ1-1 NA TRBV6-5 TRBD1 CAGRDRGNTEAFF TGTGCCGGCCGGGACAGGGGGAACACTGAAGCTTTCTTT
TRBJ1-2 NA TRBV5-1 NA CASSLAFSGQDRGYTF TGCGCCAGCAGCTTGGCATTTTCAGGTCAAGATCGTGGCTACACCTTC
TRBJ2-7 many TRBV6-1 NA CASSEEGPGRREQYF TGTGCCAGCAGTGAAGAAGGGCCAGGGAGGAGAGAGCAGTACTTC